The entry below gives a single T cell receptor beta chain sequence along with its context. The germline V gene encodes CDR1 SGHTS and CDR2 YDEGEE. The CDR3 contains 16 residues. V was pared by 1 base and J by 4 bases, with 8 bases of the junction left unmatched. The sample originates from a study of control samples from healthy donors and cancer patients. The method was immunoSEQ multiplex PCR; TCRdb's version includes in-frame clones alone and lacks a portion of them. The sample records roughly 100,000 clones, around 89% being singletons. The chain carries TRBV5-8 and TRBJ2-5, with 9 positions matching TRBD1. The clonotype was recovered from a man aged 55 to 70 with lung cancer. Material for sequencing was PBMCs. The CDR3 sequence is CASSLHETGGGETQYF. CDR3 DNA sequence: TGTGCCAGCAGCTTGCACGAGACAGGGGGTGGAGAGACCCAGTACTTC.